A single sample is the source of the 28 T cell receptor beta chains below, sequenced in a study of T cells in Graves' hyperthyroidism and ophthalmopathy (dated by TCRdb to the late 2010s). Library generation was performed with multiplex PCR. This sample was sequenced with an Illumina HiSeq 2000. Amplification of TCR beta CDR3 regions was carried out from RNA transcripts. For the first round of RT-PCR on the TCR CDR3, the HTBI primer set was used together with the Qiagen OneStep RT-PCR kit. Clones were called with MiXCR by TCRdb after fastp trimmed the public reads at Q25, and only in-frame beta chains were retained. Every distinct CDR3 protein forms one entry, paired with its most common genes and DNA. Across this sample there are roughly 400,000 distinct CDR3 sequences, with over 12% seen only once. 25% to 30% of the sample belongs to the ten largest clones. What was sequenced was blood. The receptor source for this set is a man aged 45-60 years with Graves' ophthalmopathy.

The J gene is TRBJ2-3, the V gene TRBV24-1, with a tentative D call TRBD1 (6 bases). Germline V gene data show CDR1 as KGHDR and CDR2 as SFDVKD. The CDR3 sequence is 14 residues long. Trimming pared 5 bases from V and 0 bases from J, leaving 8 bases between. CDR3: CATSVDSSTDTQYF. CDR3 in DNA: TGTGCCACCAGTGTGGACAGTAGCACAGATACGCAGTATTTT.

This rearrangement joins TRBV24-1 to TRBJ1-1; 8 bases are a match to TRBD1. The germline V gene encodes CDR1 KGHDR and CDR2 SFDVKD. After removal of 7 bases from V and 4 bases from J, the junction contained 4 bases not matched to a gene. CDR3 length: 13 amino acids. The CDR3 loop reads CATRGQGSTEAFF. CDR3 bases: TGTGCCACCAGAGGACAGGGATCCACTGAAGCTTTCTTT.

The table lists this clonotype with many counts. The rearrangement joins TRBV13 to TRBJ2-7; either TRBD1 or TRBD2 may supply D (5 bases each). This CDR3 has 18 amino acids. Germline V gene lookup returns CDR1 PRHDT and CDR2 FYEKMQ (reference sequence). With 4 bases removed from V and 4 bases from J, the gap between germline ends came to 26 bases. The CDR3 DNA is TGTGCCAGCAGCTCAAATCTTGGGGGACGGCAGGGATTGTACGAGCAGTACTTC. The encoded protein is CASSSNLGGRQGLYEQYF.

V and J are TRBV10-3 and TRBJ2-1; TRBD1 agrees at 11 bases. CDR1 and CDR2 (germline): ENHRY, SYGVKD. The trim removed 0 bases at V and 5 bases at J, leaving 3 bases unmatched. The CDR3 has 16 amino acids. The CDR3 loop is CAISESGGQGDNEQFF. The DNA for the CDR3 is TGTGCCATCAGTGAGTCGGGGGGACAGGGGGACAATGAGCAGTTCTTC.

This clonotype has just a few counts. The chain carries TRBV7-9 and TRBJ2-4; TRBD2 matches at 8 bases. Trimming took 1 base from V and 8 from J; bases not matched to a gene: 4. This CDR3 is built from 14 residues. The germline gives CDR1 SEHNR, CDR2 FQNEAQ (reference sequence). CDR3 in DNA: TGTGCCAGCAGCTTAGGGACTAGCTCGGACATTCAGTACTTC. This translates into CASSLGTSSDIQYF.

At least ten counts were recorded for this clonotype. CDR3 DNA sequence: TGTGCCAGCTCACCTTACGCGGGAACAGGGTCCTACGAGCAGTACTTC. Translating it yields CASSPYAGTGSYEQYF. This chain links TRBV18 with TRBJ2-7; tentatively, D is TRBD1 or TRBD2 (6 bases each). The CDR3 covers 16 residues. The germline V and J ends were trimmed by 3 bases and 1 base, with 16 bases remaining between them. Germline V gives CDR1 KGHSH, CDR2 LQKENI.

This chain uses TRBV29-1 with TRBJ2-3; a weak D match, TRBD2 (6 bases). The CDR3 runs 14 residues. Germline V CDR1 and CDR2: SQVTM, ANQGSEA. V dropped 6 bases and J dropped 2 bases, with 15 bases sitting between them. In nucleotides, the CDR3 is TGCAGCGTGGCGGGAACCCCCTTCACAGATACGCAGTATTTT. Translating gives CSVAGTPFTDTQYF.

In its sample, this clonotype was seen many times. This chain links TRBV12-3 or TRBV12-4 with TRBJ2-6, with D possibly matching TRBD2 (7 bases). The V and J ends lost 3 bases and 1 base respectively, with 13 bases between them. The CDR3 length is 17 residues. CDR3 sequence reads: CASSLSGGLSGANVLTF. The DNA for the CDR3 is TGTGCCAGCAGTTTGTCGGGGGGCCTATCTGGGGCCAACGTCCTGACTTTC.

The rearrangement joins TRBV6-1 to TRBJ1-5, with 10 bases matching TRBD1. The CDR3 is 20 residues long. Trimming cost V 4 bases and J 3 bases; bases outside gene matches: 18. In germline, CDR1 is MNHNS, CDR2 SASEGT. The CDR3 region is CASSVHPRVGQGVINQPQHF. For the CDR3, the DNA is TGTGCCAGCAGTGTCCATCCTCGGGTCGGACAGGGGGTTATCAATCAGCCCCAGCATTTT.

This clonotype was seen only a few times. The chain links TRBV3-1 to TRBJ1-5; D gene ambiguous. Trimming pared 0 bases from V and 7 bases from J, leaving 7 bases between. Germline V gives CDR1 LGHDT, CDR2 YNNKEL (reference sequence). The CDR3 length is 13 residues. The CDR3 DNA reads TGTGCCAGCAGCCAAGATCAGGAGCAGCCCCAGCATTTT. Protein sequence: CASSQDQEQPQHF.

This clonotype has just a few counts. The chain is built from TRBV7-2 and TRBJ2-1, with a tentative D call TRBD1 (6 bases). This CDR3 has 16 residues. Germline assignment: CDR1 SGHTA and CDR2 FQGNSA. V gave up 1 base and J gave up 1 base, with 11 bases separating them. The DNA for the CDR3 is TGTGCCAGCAGCTTAGGGGGGCGCGGTTCCTACAATGAGCAGTTCTTC. This gives the protein CASSLGGRGSYNEQFF.

Ten or more counts support this clonotype. The chain employs TRBV11-2 and TRBJ2-1, with D maybe TRBD1 (6 bases). V was shortened by 5 bases and J by 0 bases, with 11 bases between the two germline ends. Germline V gives CDR1 SGHAT, CDR2 FQNNGV. The CDR3 extends over 15 amino acids. CDR3 bases: TGTGCCAGCAGCACAGGGCCCAGCTCCTACAATGAGCAGTTCTTC. Translation: CASSTGPSSYNEQFF. The full variable domain, its missing parts supplied by reference TRBV11-2 and TRBJ2-1, is EAGVAQSPRYKIIEKRQSVAFWCNPISGHATLYWYQQILGQGPKLLIQFQNNGVVDDSQLPKDRFSAERLKGVDSTLKIQPAKLEDSAVYLCASSTGPSSYNEQFFGPGTRLTVL.

The chain recombines TRBV10-3 with TRBJ1-1; 7 bases match TRBD1. The ends lost 7 bases at V and 2 bases at J; junction bases unmatched: 4. The germline gives CDR1 ENHRY, CDR2 SYGVKD. The CDR3 has 13 residues. In nucleotides, the CDR3 is TGTGCCATCATGAGGGGGCAAAACACTGAAGCTTTCTTT. This encodes CAIMRGQNTEAFF.

This clonotype was observed many times. The chain recombines TRBV9 with TRBJ2-1, with no clear D. The V and J ends lost 4 bases and 2 bases respectively, with 16 bases between them. Looked up from germline, CDR1 is SGDLS and CDR2 is YYNGEE. The CDR3 contains 16 residues. The CDR3 loop reads CASSIQLSSPYNEQFF. The CDR3 region has the DNA TGTGCCAGCAGCATACAACTGTCTAGTCCCTACAATGAGCAGTTCTTC.

In this sample, this clonotype turned up a few times. The chain uses TRBV5-5 and TRBJ1-3; maybe TRBD1 (5 bases). The CDR3 has 14 amino acids. Germline loops: CDR1 SGHKS, CDR2 YYEKEE (reference sequence). Trimming took off 4 bases at V and 3 bases at J, with 11 bases between the two ends. DNA of the CDR3: TGTGCCAGCAGCCGGGGGAATAATGGAAACACCATATATTTT. It encodes CASSRGNNGNTIYF.

This sequence joins TRBV6-1 and TRBJ1-6, with TRBD1 matching 9 bases. This CDR3 comprises 14 residues. Germline CDR1 is MNHNS and CDR2 is SASEGT. Losses at the gene ends were 5 bases for V and 9 bases for J; bases not matched to a gene: 5. In DNA, the CDR3 is TGTGCCAGCAGTCCGGGACAGGGAATTTCACCCCTCCACTTT. This sequence encodes CASSPGQGISPLHF.

The table lists this clonotype with a few counts. The rearrangement links TRBV10-3 to TRBJ2-7, with 15 nucleotides matching TRBD2. The CDR3 runs to 15 residues. V gave up 10 bases and J gave up 5 bases; unmatched junction bases: 9. CDR1 and CDR2 (germline): ENHRY, SYGVKD. The CDR3 DNA reads as TGTGCCACCACAAAAGGGACTAGCGGGAGGAACGAGCAGTACTTC. Its protein product is CATTKGTSGRNEQYF.

This clonotype was seen ten or more times. V and J are TRBV5-5 and TRBJ2-4; D is unresolved. The V end was cut by 0 bases, the J end by 7 bases, with 11 bases between. This CDR3 is built from 14 residues. From germline, CDR1 is SGHKS and CDR2 YYEKEE (reference sequence). CDR3 sequence reads: CASSLGPPPNIQYF. For the CDR3, the DNA is TGTGCCAGCAGCTTGGGACCACCCCCTAACATTCAGTACTTC.

This clonotype has at least ten counts. The gene calls are TRBV11-3 and TRBJ2-5, with TRBD1 as a possible D gene (6 bases). V was trimmed by 3 bases and J by 7 bases, leaving 18 bases between them. The CDR3 contains 15 residues. Germline V CDR1 and CDR2: SGHNT, YENEEA. The CDR3, as DNA: TGTGCCAGCAGCTTGAACAGGGCTCCCACCGGGACCCAGTACTTC. The encoded protein is CASSLNRAPTGTQYF. Full variable domain (rest looked up from reference TRBV11-3 and TRBJ2-5): EAGVVQSPRYKIIEKKQPVAFWCNPISGHNTLYWYLQNLGQGPELLIRYENEEAVDDSQLPKDRFSAERLKGVDSTLKIQPAELGDSAVYLCASSLNRAPTGTQYFGPGTRLLVL.

In this sample, this clonotype turned up many times. The chain recombines TRBV20-1 with TRBJ2-7, with TRBD2 identical over 11 bases. The J segment lost 4 bases and the V segment lost 3 bases, leaving 8 bases of the junction unmatched. Germline loops: CDR1 DFQATT, CDR2 SNEGSKA (reference sequence). The CDR3 loop spans 15 amino acids. This chain's CDR3 is CSASSDSGRVYEQYF. Written as DNA, the CDR3 is TGCAGTGCTAGCTCGGATAGCGGGAGGGTTTACGAGCAGTACTTC.

In this sample, this clonotype turned up a few times. The genes are TRBV6-1 and TRBJ2-4; 9 nucleotides line up with TRBD1. After removal of 6 bases from V and 7 bases from J, the junction contained 19 bases not matched to a gene. Germline CDR1 MNHNS, CDR2 SASEGT. The length of the CDR3 is 18 residues. DNA of the CDR3: TGTGCCAGCAGACATTTAAGCATAGGGGACAGGGCGGGGAACATTCAGTACTTC. Its protein product is CASRHLSIGDRAGNIQYF.

The table lists this clonotype with a few counts. The chain links TRBV4-1 to TRBJ2-4; possibly TRBD1 for D (6 bases). Trimming took off 1 base at V and 0 bases at J, with 13 bases between the two ends. CDR1 is MGHRA, CDR2 YSYEKL, per germline. The CDR3 sequence is 17 residues long. For the CDR3, the DNA is TGCGCCAGCAGCCAAGCTCCCGGGACACTAGCCAAAAACATTCAGTACTTC. The encoded protein is CASSQAPGTLAKNIQYF.

This clonotype was observed at least ten times. The chain recombines TRBV27 with TRBJ2-7, with 10 bases matching TRBD1. The CDR3 length is 15 residues. The junction had 9 bases not matched to a gene; V was cut back by 5 bases and J by 5 bases. Germline V gene data show CDR1 as MNHEY and CDR2 as SMNVEV (reference sequence). DNA of the CDR3: TGTGCCAGCAGTACCGAGGGACAGGGGCCCCACGAGCAGTACTTC. Translated, it gives CASSTEGQGPHEQYF.

This clonotype has at least ten counts. The gene calls are TRBV30 and TRBJ2-3, with 7 bases lining up with TRBD2. The CDR3 totals 14 residues. Per the germline V gene, CDR1 is GTSNPN and CDR2 is SVGIG (reference sequence). V gave up 5 bases and J gave up 2 bases; unmatched junction bases: 7. The CDR3 sequence: CAWSSGPYTDTQYF. CDR3 bases: TGTGCCTGGTCTAGCGGACCCTACACAGATACGCAGTATTTT.

In this sample, this clonotype turned up many times. This chain links TRBV5-1 with TRBJ1-1; D call uncertain. The CDR3 runs 13 residues. In germline, CDR1 is SGHRS, CDR2 YFSETQ. The V gene lost 0 bases and the J gene lost 5 bases, with 8 bases spanning the gap. CDR3 bases: TGCGCCAGCAGCTTGGACCCCGGTACTGAAGCTTTCTTT. As protein: CASSLDPGTEAFF.

This clonotype was counted at least ten times. The chain links TRBV28 to TRBJ1-2, with D possibly being TRBD1 (5 bases). Trimming pared 7 bases from V and 5 bases from J, leaving 8 bases between. CDR1 and CDR2 (germline): MDHEN, SYDVKM. The CDR3 has 11 residues. This CDR3 is CASNRQYGYTF. The CDR3 DNA is TGTGCCAGCAATCGACAGTATGGCTACACCTTC.

This clonotype was seen repeatedly, ten times or more. The chain carries TRBV20-1 and TRBJ2-1; 7 positions agree with TRBD1. Losses at the gene ends were 0 bases for V and 6 bases for J; bases not matched to a gene: 2. Germline V CDR1 and CDR2: DFQATT, SNEGSKA (reference sequence). This CDR3 region has 13 residues. The CDR3 is CSARDDRVNEQFF. The CDR3 DNA reads as TGCAGTGCTAGAGATGACAGGGTCAATGAGCAGTTCTTC.

This clonotype was seen repeatedly, ten times or more. The chain joins TRBV3-1 to TRBJ1-5; tentative D call: TRBD1 (5 bases). Trimming took 0 bases from V and 9 from J, leaving 15 bases between them. This CDR3 contains 15 residues. Germline V gene data show CDR1 as LGHDT and CDR2 as YNNKEL (reference sequence). The CDR3 DNA reads as TGTGCCAGCAGCCAAGATCCTGGGGGGGGTGGGCCCCAGCATTTT. Protein sequence: CASSQDPGGGGPQHF.